Here is one TCR beta chain with its context. Its antigen is not identified. One junction end disagrees with the germline gene, perhaps due to a read error. Total RNA, at least 5 micrograms per sample, came from PBMCs. This sample was included in a study of blood T cells in healthy people across ages. Whole-study findings and limits: While age rose, TCR beta diversity per million T cells dropped in a roughly linear way.

For the second PCR, which ran for roughly 6 to 12 cycles, a sample-barcoded 5' primer and a J-beta primer mix were used. Every sample returned 2.5 million or more CDR3-containing paired-end reads. TCRdb passed the 5' RACE reads through MiXCR, listing each CDR3 protein once. The profile shows approximately 1.5 million distinct CDR3 sequences, 35% to 45% of them singletons. The receptor comes from a woman younger than 35 in good health. Input material: blood.

The CDR3 DNA sequence: TGCAGCGTAGAAGAGGGCAGGGTAGGCCAAGAGCAGTACTTC. Protein product: CSVEEGRVGQEQYF. The chain uses TRBV29-1 and TRBJ2-7; D is perhaps TRBD1 or TRBD2 (5 bases each). The germline CDR1 and CDR2 sequences are SQVTM and ANQGSEA. CDR3 length: 14 residues.